These 23 T cell receptor beta chains were all obtained from the same sample, sequenced in a study of shared clonotypes between healthy human individuals. Sequencing used immunoSEQ multiplex PCR; TCRdb keeps in-frame clones, though not all of them. The sample shows about 710,000 clones, over 55% of them seen only once. The sample comprised memory CD4+ T cells sorted from blood. As for subset: CD45RA-negative fraction. The source is a woman aged 25 to 39 in good health.

V gene TRBV28 combines with J gene TRBJ2-1, with TRBD1 matching over 8 bases. CDR3 size: 15 residues. Per germline, CDR1 MDHEN and CDR2 SYDVKM. The V segment lost 6 bases and the J segment 13 bases; nucleotides outside the gene matches: 17. The DNA for the CDR3 is TGTGCCAGCAGCCCGGACAGGGCCTGGTCTCTCTCACAGTTCTTC. Translated: CASSPDRAWSLSQFF.

The J gene is TRBJ1-4, the V gene TRBV7-9, with D unclear. Between the trimmed V and J ends, which lost 0 bases and 0 bases, there was a span of 11 bases. CDR3 length equals 17 residues. Per the germline V gene, CDR1 is SEHNR and CDR2 is FQNEAQ (reference sequence). CDR3 sequence reads: CASSLARVSATNEKLFF. The CDR3 DNA follows: TGTGCCAGCAGCTTAGCTCGGGTTTCGGCAACTAATGAAAAACTGTTTTTT.

This sequence joins TRBV19 and TRBJ2-3; a possible D gene is TRBD1 (6 bases). Germline-derived CDR1 and CDR2 are LNHDA and SQIVND (reference sequence). The CDR3 totals 16 residues. V shed 4 bases and J shed 0 bases, with 14 bases lying between them. The CDR3 DNA is TGTGCCAGTAGTACGGGGACACAACTAAGCACAGATACGCAGTATTTT. It is translated as CASSTGTQLSTDTQYF.

The chain carries TRBV2 and TRBJ1-2; TRBD1 aligns across 8 bases. Germline lookup yields CDR1 SNHLY and CDR2 FYNNEI. After removal of 7 bases from V and 4 bases from J, the junction contained 8 bases not matched to a gene. CDR3 length equals 14 residues. The CDR3 sequence: CASTEDREIYGYTF. For the CDR3, the DNA is TGTGCCAGCACCGAGGACAGGGAGATCTATGGCTACACCTTC.

This clone was observed a few times. The rearrangement joins TRBV30 to TRBJ1-2; weak D call: TRBD1 (5 bases). Trimming removed 0 bases from V and 2 bases from J, with 7 bases in between. The germline V gene has CDR1 GTSNPN and CDR2 SVGIG (reference sequence). The CDR3 loop spans 13 amino acids. The CDR3 spells CAWSVRTNYGYTF. The CDR3 nucleotides are TGTGCCTGGAGTGTTCGGACAAACTATGGCTACACCTTC.

The chain combines TRBV7-2 with TRBJ1-1; D perhaps matches TRBD1 (5 bases). Germline V gene sequence: CDR1 SGHTA, CDR2 FQGNSA. The V end was cut by 2 bases, the J end by 4 bases, with 11 bases between. The CDR3 covers 14 residues. The CDR3, as DNA: TGTGCCAGCAGCTTAAAAGGGGTAGGCACTGAAGCTTTCTTT. Translation gives CASSLKGVGTEAFF.

The chain uses TRBV28 and TRBJ2-7, with D perhaps matching TRBD1 (5 bases). Trimming stripped 5 bases from V and 3 bases from J, with 14 bases between. The germline gives CDR1 MDHEN, CDR2 SYDVKM. The CDR3 spans 14 residues. CDR3 nucleotides: TGTGCCAGCAGTCTCCGGGCAGGGCTCTACGAGCAGTACTTC. It codes for CASSLRAGLYEQYF. Full variable domain (rest looked up from reference TRBV28 and TRBJ2-7): DVKVTQSSRYLVKRTGEKVFLECVQDMDHENMFWYRQDPGLGLRLIYFSYDVKMKEKGDIPEGYSVSREKKERFSLILESASTNQTSMYLCASSLRAGLYEQYFGPGTRLTVT.

The chain employs TRBV7-2 and TRBJ2-7; TRBD1 matches 7 bases. Germline trimming cut 4 bases from V and 6 bases from J; bases unmatched to any gene: 12. Germline values: CDR1 SGHTA, CDR2 FQGNSA. This CDR3 region has 15 residues. CDR3 sequence (DNA): TGTGCCAGCAGCTATACTACGCTGACAGGGCGCGAGCAGTACTTC. Its protein is CASSYTTLTGREQYF. The complete variable domain, with remaining parts taken from reference TRBV7-2 and TRBJ2-7, reads GAGVSQSPSNKVTEKGKDVELRCDPISGHTALYWYRQSLGQGLEFLIYFQGNSAPDKSGLPSDRFSAERTGGSVSTLTIQRTQQEDSAVYLCASSYTTLTGREQYFGPGTRLTVT.

This clone has only one observation. The chain has TRBV9 and TRBJ2-2; D gene ambiguous. Germline assignment: CDR1 SGDLS and CDR2 YYNGEE. The V end lost 6 bases, the J end lost 6 bases, and 24 bases lay between the germline ends. The CDR3 contains 17 residues. The CDR3 loop reads CASNTPVGNPTAGELFF. CDR3 coding DNA: TGTGCCAGCAATACACCGGTAGGGAACCCGACCGCCGGGGAGCTGTTTTTT.

The chain has TRBV6-1 and TRBJ1-1; a weak D match, TRBD1 (5 bases). This CDR3 comprises 15 residues. Looked up from germline, CDR1 is MNHNS and CDR2 is SASEGT. V lost 4 bases to trimming and J lost 7 bases, with 19 bases between them. Written as DNA, the CDR3 is TGTGCCAGCAGTGGTAGCTGGGGGACCACGAATGAAGCTTTCTTT. Protein sequence: CASSGSWGTTNEAFF.

The CDR3 nucleotides are TGTGCCAGCAGCTTAGGAGGGCCCAGACGTGAAAAACTGTTTTTT. Translating gives CASSLGGPRREKLFF. This chain joins TRBV7-9 and TRBJ1-4; the D is unclear. The length of the CDR3 is 15 residues. Germline lookup yields CDR1 SEHNR and CDR2 FQNEAQ (reference sequence). V was cut by 1 base and J by 7 bases, with 13 bases left in between.

The chain combines TRBV5-1 with TRBJ1-1; 9 positions match TRBD1. CDR1 and CDR2 from the germline V gene are SGHRS and YFSETQ. This CDR3 has 14 amino acids. V shed 4 bases, J shed 4 bases, and the junction held 5 bases outside the gene matches. The CDR3 reads CASSDGQGSTEAFF. The CDR3 nucleotides are TGCGCCAGCAGCGATGGACAGGGGTCCACTGAAGCTTTCTTT. Full variable domain (outside the CDR3, taken from reference TRBV5-1 and TRBJ1-1): KAGVTQTPRYLIKTRGQQVTLSCSPISGHRSVSWYQQTPGQGLQFLFEYFSETQRNKGNFPGRFSGRQFSNSRSEMNVSTLELGDSALYLCASSDGQGSTEAFFGQGTRLTVV.

This clone has only a few counts. The CDR3: CASSLRNSNQPQHF. CDR3 DNA sequence: TGTGCCAGCAGTTTAAGGAATAGCAATCAGCCCCAGCATTTT. The chain carries TRBV27 and TRBJ1-5; D gene uncertain. V was cut by 2 bases and J by 0 bases, with 5 bases left in between. Per germline, CDR1 MNHEY and CDR2 SMNVEV (reference sequence). This CDR3 has 14 residues.

The CDR3 coding sequence is TGCGCCAGCAGCTTTAAAGCCCAGGCAGATACGCAGTATTTT. Its translation is CASSFKAQADTQYF. The chain recombines TRBV5-1 with TRBJ2-3, with no clear D. This CDR3 has 14 residues. CDR1 is SGHRS and CDR2 is YFSETQ in the germline V gene. With 2 bases removed from V and 4 bases from J, the gap between germline ends came to 11 bases.

This clone was found a few times. This sequence joins TRBV29-1 and TRBJ2-7; either TRBD1 or TRBD2 may fit D (5 bases each). Germline V gives CDR1 SQVTM, CDR2 ANQGSEA. With 5 bases removed from V and 3 bases from J, the gap between germline ends came to 17 bases. The CDR3 has 14 amino acids. CDR3 sequence (DNA): TGCAGCGTTCGGGGCGCTACGGGCGGCTACGAGCAGTACTTC. It yields the protein CSVRGATGGYEQYF.

This CDR3 is CASSQRIYGYTF. The CDR3 coding sequence is TGCGCCAGCAGTCAGCGGATCTATGGCTACACCTTC. This chain links TRBV23-1 with TRBJ1-2, with unresolved D. TRBV23-1 is treated as an ORF (open reading frame) with a function not yet certain. This CDR3 is built from 12 residues. V dropped 3 bases and J dropped 4 bases, with 6 bases sitting between them.

This clone appeared many times. This chain uses TRBV18 with TRBJ2-3; D ambiguous. The CDR3 contains 14 residues. Germline V gives CDR1 KGHSH, CDR2 LQKENI. Trimming took 3 bases from V and 2 from J, leaving 9 bases between them. The DNA of the CDR3 is TGTGCCAGCTCACCTTCCCCCACCACAGATACGCAGTATTTT. This gives the protein CASSPSPTTDTQYF.

This chain connects TRBV7-2 to TRBJ2-1; D gene uncertain. In germline, CDR1 is SGHTA, CDR2 FQGNSA. V was pared by 1 base and J by 8 bases, with 9 bases between. The CDR3 contains 13 residues. The CDR3 DNA follows: TGTGCCAGCAGCTTAGTACTTGCAGATGAGCAGTTCTTC. It yields the protein CASSLVLADEQFF.

The chain has TRBV19 and TRBJ1-1; no clear D. Germline CDR1 is LNHDA and CDR2 is SQIVND (reference sequence). V shed 5 bases and J shed 7 bases, with 14 bases lying between them. CDR3 size: 13 residues. The CDR3 DNA sequence: TGTGCCAGTAGTTCCCACGACCGCTTTGAAGCTTTCTTT. Protein: CASSSHDRFEAFF.

As regards this clone: Other DNA sequences in this sample translate to the same CDR3. The rearrangement joins TRBV29-1 to TRBJ2-7; a weak D match, TRBD2 (5 bases). Germline V CDR1 and CDR2: SQVTM, ANQGSEA. The CDR3 spans 12 residues. V lost 2 bases and J lost 0, with 5 bases in between. This chain's CDR3 is CSVERDSYEQYF. The CDR3 bases are TGCAGCGTTGAACGGGACTCCTACGAGCAGTACTTC.

V gene TRBV11-2 combines with J gene TRBJ2-7; 9 bases align to TRBD2. The length of the CDR3 is 15 residues. V was clipped by 3 bases and J by 4 bases; unmatched bases: 7. Looked up from germline, CDR1 is SGHAT and CDR2 is FQNNGV. The CDR3 protein is CASSFLAGDRYEQYF. The CDR3 coding sequence is TGTGCCAGCAGCTTCTTAGCGGGAGACCGATACGAGCAGTACTTC.

The genes are TRBV2 and TRBJ1-5; D gene unclear. CDR1 SNHLY and CDR2 FYNNEI come from the germline V gene. V lost 4 bases to trimming and J lost 3 bases, with 7 bases between them. This CDR3 is built from 13 residues. This CDR3 reads CASSGGLNQPQHF. The CDR3 nucleotides are TGTGCCAGCAGTGGGGGTCTCAATCAGCCCCAGCATTTT.

This clone was seen only a few times. This rearrangement joins TRBV7-8 to TRBJ2-6; the D gene could be TRBD1 or TRBD2 (5 bases each). The V gene's germline CDR1 is SGHVS and CDR2 FQNEAQ. This CDR3 has 17 amino acids. Trimming took off 1 base at V and 0 bases at J, with 10 bases between the two ends. CDR3 sequence (DNA): TGTGCCAGCAGCTTAGTTGGGGGATTCTCTGGGGCCAACGTCCTGACTTTC. It translates to CASSLVGGFSGANVLTF.